This T cell receptor beta chain was identified during a study of vaccination effects on CD4 cells after COVID-19. Findings and limits, study-wide: After vaccination, spike-reactive clones in convalescents were mostly new vaccine-induced clones. Late post-vaccination, clones induced by infection and those induced by vaccine underwent marked clonal contraction.

Viral peptide pool expansion of antigen-specific CD4+ T cells preceded sequencing in the ViraFEST assay. Following culture for approximately ten days, CD4+ T cells were isolated. From March to December 2020, the person had a SARS-CoV-2 infection that was confirmed by PCR. Cells in the negative control culture received an HIV-1 Nef peptide pool. Cultures had half their medium replaced with IL-2 medium on days 3 and 7. Produced via immunoSEQ multiplex PCR; TCRdb's table is partial and in-frame only. The table has 55,000 or so clones, around 76% seen once; the top ten hold around 5.5%. Note on this clone: Its cognate antigen is unknown.

The source of this sequence is a human donor who had a prior SARS-CoV-2 infection. The sequencing here drew on CD4+ T cells from PBMCs cultured with HIV peptides, taken before COVID-19 vaccination. Subset of the sample: HIV-1 Nef peptide pool negative control/reference culture.

CDR3 DNA sequence: TGCGCCAGCAGCCTCGTCATAAGGGAGACCCAGTACTTC. This translates into CASSLVIRETQYF. V usage is TRBV4-1 and J usage is TRBJ2-5; D unclear. The CDR3 contains 13 residues. Germline assignment: CDR1 MGHRA and CDR2 YSYEKL. With 4 bases removed from V and 5 bases from J, the gap between germline ends came to 11 bases.